Shown below are 20 T cell receptor beta chains from a single sample sequenced in a study of T cells in Graves' hyperthyroidism and ophthalmopathy. RNA transcripts provided the source from which TCR beta CDR3 regions were amplified. When the TCR CDR3 underwent first-round RT-PCR, the HTBI primer set was used. TCRdb analysed the multiplex PCR reads with MiXCR anew, one entry per CDR3 protein. The table lists more than 500,000 distinct CDR3 sequences, about 15% of them singletons. The sequenced sample was blood. Every receptor here comes from a woman under 40 with Graves' ophthalmopathy.

In this sample, this clonotype turned up many times. The V and J genes are TRBV5-1 and TRBJ2-7, with 14 positions matching TRBD2. Per germline, CDR1 SGHRS and CDR2 YFSETQ. This CDR3 has 15 amino acids. V lost 4 bases and J lost 5; bases outside the gene matches: 5. CDR3 loop: CASSPTSGRGDEQYF. In nucleotides, the CDR3 is TGCGCCAGCAGCCCGACTAGCGGGAGGGGCGACGAGCAGTACTTC.

This clonotype occurred many times. This chain connects TRBV6-2 or TRBV6-3 to TRBJ2-7; TRBD2 matches 14 bases. The germline V gene encodes CDR1 MNHEY and CDR2 SVGEGT. The CDR3 runs 16 residues. Unmatched junction bases numbered 9, after V lost 6 bases and J lost 5 bases. DNA of the CDR3: TGTGCCAGCAGAAGAGCGGGACTAGCGGGAGTCGACGAGCAGTACTTC. It codes for CASRRAGLAGVDEQYF.

This clonotype was observed a few times. The gene calls are TRBV11-2 and TRBJ2-5; D perhaps matches TRBD2 (6 bases). CDR3 length: 13 residues. CDR1 and CDR2 (germline): SGHAT, FQNNGV. V lost 3 bases and J 4 bases, leaving 9 bases between the germline ends. This chain's CDR3 is CASSFGTPETQYF. The CDR3 DNA sequence: TGTGCCAGCAGCTTCGGGACTCCAGAGACCCAGTACTTC.

The chain combines TRBV14 with TRBJ1-3; possible D gene TRBD1, 5 bases. This CDR3 has 15 amino acids. Trimming pared 0 bases from V and 3 bases from J, leaving 9 bases between. CDR1 and CDR2 from the germline V gene are SGHDN and FVKESK. The DNA for the CDR3 is TGTGCCAGCAGCCAAGAGGGGGGGGGTGGAAACACCATATATTTT. Residues: CASSQEGGGGNTIYF.

This clonotype came up many times. The chain uses TRBV28 and TRBJ2-5; 11 nucleotides align to TRBD1. V shed 3 bases, J shed 4 bases, and the junction held 4 bases outside the gene matches. This CDR3 contains 15 residues. Per the germline V gene, CDR1 is MDHEN and CDR2 is SYDVKM. The CDR3 nucleotides read TGTGCCAGCAGTTTTGGGGGACAGGGGGGAGAGACCCAGTACTTC. It specifies CASSFGGQGGETQYF. Based on the CDR3 plus reference TRBV28 and TRBJ2-5, the full variable domain is DVKVTQSSRYLVKRTGEKVFLECVQDMDHENMFWYRQDPGLGLRLIYFSYDVKMKEKGDIPEGYSVSREKKERFSLILESASTNQTSMYLCASSFGGQGGETQYFGPGTRLLVL.

Ten or more counts support this clonotype. The chain recombines TRBV12-3 or TRBV12-4 with TRBJ1-1; D is unresolved. Trimming cost V 8 bases and J 4 bases, with 20 bases left between them. The length of the CDR3 is 15 residues. In DNA form, the CDR3 reads TGTGCCAGCTGGGGTGGGCGGCGGCAGATCACTGAAGCTTTCTTT. Amino acid sequence: CASWGGRRQITEAFF.

The sample holds a few counts of this clonotype. The CDR3 protein is CASSQAGGGGEQFF. The CDR3 DNA is TGTGCCAGCAGCCAAGCGGGGGGGGGAGGTGAGCAGTTCTTC. The V and J genes are TRBV3-1 and TRBJ2-1, with 8 bases aligning to TRBD2. Unmatched junction bases numbered 5, after V lost 1 base and J lost 9 bases. Germline V lookup: CDR1 LGHDT, CDR2 YNNKEL (reference sequence). This CDR3 has 14 amino acids.

With respect to this clonotype: This may arise from a read error, as a much more abundant clone is one base away. No conserved phenylalanine or tryptophan is present at the end of the CDR3, so a read error is the likely explanation. The J gene is TRBJ1-1, the V gene TRBV18; D is undetermined. This CDR3 comprises 14 residues. Per germline, CDR1 KGHSH and CDR2 LQKENI. Trimming left V 6 bases short and J 0 bases short, with 11 bases between. DNA for the CDR3: TGTGCCAGCTCCCCCCGAGTAGTGAACACTGAAGCTTTCTCT. It translates to CASSPRVVNTEAFS.

The genes are TRBV29-1 and TRBJ2-3, with TRBD2 matching over 7 bases. The CDR3 length is 16 residues. Germline V gene sequence: CDR1 SQVTM, CDR2 ANQGSEA. V shed 6 bases and J 8 bases; nucleotides not matched to a gene: 20. CDR3 sequence: CSVPTGGRAFQGTQYF. The CDR3 DNA reads as TGCAGCGTCCCGACGGGTGGGAGGGCCTTTCAAGGTACGCAGTATTTT.

The chain joins TRBV28 to TRBJ2-2; D unclear. This CDR3 has 15 residues. Trimming stripped 5 bases from V and 6 bases from J, with 16 bases between. Germline loops: CDR1 MDHEN, CDR2 SYDVKM. The CDR3 protein is CASSPIPKGSGELFF. CDR3 bases: TGTGCCAGCAGTCCAATTCCAAAGGGTTCCGGGGAGCTGTTTTTT.

This clonotype has a handful of counts. The chain employs TRBV20-1 and TRBJ2-3; TRBD2 aligns across 12 bases. J gave up 0 bases and V 1 base, and 2 bases lay outside the gene matches. Germline-derived CDR1 and CDR2 are DFQATT and SNEGSKA (reference sequence). This CDR3 has 16 residues. The CDR3 DNA follows: TGCAGTGCTAGAGGGACTAGCGGGGCTAGCACAGATACGCAGTATTTT. This translates into CSARGTSGASTDTQYF.

This clonotype was counted at least ten times. The V call is TRBV20-1, the J call TRBJ2-3; the D is unclear. The CDR3 length is 14 residues. Trimming took 1 base from V and 2 from J, leaving 10 bases between them. Germline CDR1 and CDR2: DFQATT and SNEGSKA (reference sequence). DNA of the CDR3: TGCAGTGCTAGAGGGGCTGACTCCACAGATACGCAGTATTTT. Translating it yields CSARGADSTDTQYF.

This clonotype was counted ten times or more. V gene TRBV11-2 combines with J gene TRBJ2-2; D remains ambiguous. Trimming took 4 bases from V and 6 from J, leaving 15 bases between them. This CDR3 is built from 15 residues. Germline values: CDR1 SGHAT, CDR2 FQNNGV. The CDR3 sequence: CASSSRLARSGELFF. The DNA for the CDR3 is TGTGCCAGCAGCTCTCGGCTCGCTCGATCCGGGGAGCTGTTTTTT.

V is TRBV20-1 and J is TRBJ2-2; 9 positions match TRBD1. The V gene end was trimmed by 3 bases and the J gene end by 6 bases; junction bases not matched to a gene: 11. There are 16 residues in the CDR3. The germline gives CDR1 DFQATT, CDR2 SNEGSKA (reference sequence). The CDR3 reads CSARDRGRAVAGELFF. DNA of the CDR3: TGCAGTGCTAGGGACAGGGGCCGTGCAGTTGCCGGGGAGCTGTTTTTT.

The CDR3 loop reads CASSYTESSYGYTF. The CDR3 DNA follows: TGTGCCAGCAGTTACACCGAATCGTCCTATGGCTACACCTTC. The chain combines TRBV6-2 or TRBV6-3 with TRBJ1-2; no definite D call. CDR1 is MNHEY, CDR2 SVGEGT, per germline. This CDR3 is built from 14 residues. The V and J ends lost 2 bases and 4 bases respectively, with 11 bases between them.

This clonotype was detected a few times. The chain carries TRBV7-9 and TRBJ2-7; D gene uncertain. CDR1 SEHNR and CDR2 FQNEAQ come from the germline V gene (reference sequence). Between the trimmed V and J ends, which lost 3 bases and 5 bases, there was a span of 8 bases. The CDR3 length is 12 residues. For the CDR3, the DNA is TGTGCCAGCAGCTTCGGCCTCCACGAGCAGTACTTC. Encoded protein: CASSFGLHEQYF.

The CDR3 DNA reads as TGTGCCAGTAGTACTACGACAGCAAGTCCGTTCTTC. Protein sequence: CASSTTTASPFF. This rearrangement joins TRBV19 to TRBJ2-1, with D tentatively TRBD1 (5 bases). CDR1 LNHDA and CDR2 SQIVND come from the germline V gene (reference sequence). V was trimmed by 4 bases and J by 15 bases, leaving 16 bases between them. The CDR3 covers 12 residues.

The chain is built from TRBV7-9 and TRBJ1-6; D remains ambiguous. The CDR3 consists of 14 residues. CDR1 SEHNR and CDR2 FQNEAQ come from the germline V gene (reference sequence). The V and J ends lost 1 base and 7 bases respectively, with 8 bases between them. CDR3 DNA: TGTGCCAGCAGCTTAGTTAACTTCAATTCACCCCTCCACTTT. Translated, it gives CASSLVNFNSPLHF. The whole variable domain, remainder taken from reference TRBV7-9 and TRBJ1-6, is DTGVSQNPRHKITKRGQNVTFRCDPISEHNRLYWYRQTLGQGPEFLTYFQNEAQLEKSRLLSDRFSAERPKGSFSTLEIQRTEQGDSAMYLCASSLVNFNSPLHFGNGTRLTVT.

In this sample, this clonotype turned up many times. The chain recombines TRBV7-3 with TRBJ2-1; D is ambiguous. Trimming shortened V by 5 bases and J by 0 bases, and 8 bases separated the two germline ends. Germline assignment: CDR1 SGHTA and CDR2 FQGTGA. The CDR3 is 14 amino acids. The DNA for the CDR3 is TGTGCCAGCAGCCTGGCCCACTCCTACAATGAGCAGTTCTTC. Its translation: CASSLAHSYNEQFF.

This clonotype was seen many times. The V gene is TRBV7-2, the J gene TRBJ2-3; D is uncertain. V lost 5 bases and J lost 5, with 11 bases in between. The CDR3 covers 13 residues. From germline, CDR1 is SGHTA and CDR2 FQGNSA. CDR3 sequence (DNA): TGTGCCAGCAGCGACGGACGGCGAGATACGCAGTATTTT. This encodes CASSDGRRDTQYF.